The 2 T cell receptor beta chains given below trace back to one sample, sequenced in a study of blood T cell repertoires in COVID-19. TCRdb keeps only in-frame clones here, not all; method: immunoSEQ multiplex PCR. The sample carries 150,000 or so clones, 75% to 90% recorded once. Material: peripheral blood. The source is a human donor with acute or convalescent COVID-19. The donor label of this sample is uncertain.

In DNA, the CDR3 is TGTGCCAGCAGTTATTTGGGGGCTGGAACTAATGAAAAACTGTTTTTT. Protein: CASSYLGAGTNEKLFF. The rearrangement joins TRBV6-2 or TRBV6-3 to TRBJ1-4; D might be TRBD1 (6 bases). Trimming removed 3 bases at V and 1 base at J, with 12 bases between. This CDR3 has 16 residues. Germline-derived CDR1 and CDR2 are MNHEY and SVGEGT.

Only one count was recorded for this clone. This chain joins TRBV2 and TRBJ2-1, with TRBD1 as a possible D gene (6 bases). V shed 3 bases and J shed 15 bases, with 12 bases lying between them. CDR3 length: 11 residues. CDR1 SNHLY and CDR2 FYNNEI come from the germline V gene. The DNA of the CDR3 is TGTGCCAGCAGTGAGACAGGAAAGCTGTTCTTC. This encodes CASSETGKLFF.